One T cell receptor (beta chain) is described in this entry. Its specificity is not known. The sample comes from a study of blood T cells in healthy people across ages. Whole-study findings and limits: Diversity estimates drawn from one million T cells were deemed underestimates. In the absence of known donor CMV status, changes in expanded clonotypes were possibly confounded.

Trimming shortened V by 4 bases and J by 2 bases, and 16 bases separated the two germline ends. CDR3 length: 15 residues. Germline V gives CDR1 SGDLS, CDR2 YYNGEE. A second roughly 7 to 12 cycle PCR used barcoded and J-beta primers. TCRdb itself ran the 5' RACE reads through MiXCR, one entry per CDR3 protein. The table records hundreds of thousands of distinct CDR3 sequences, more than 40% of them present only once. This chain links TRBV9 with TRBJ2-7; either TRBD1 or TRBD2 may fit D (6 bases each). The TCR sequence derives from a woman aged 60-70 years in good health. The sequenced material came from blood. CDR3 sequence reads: CASSLEGGPPYEQYF. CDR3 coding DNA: TGTGCCAGCAGCCTAGAGGGGGGTCCTCCCTACGAGCAGTACTTC.